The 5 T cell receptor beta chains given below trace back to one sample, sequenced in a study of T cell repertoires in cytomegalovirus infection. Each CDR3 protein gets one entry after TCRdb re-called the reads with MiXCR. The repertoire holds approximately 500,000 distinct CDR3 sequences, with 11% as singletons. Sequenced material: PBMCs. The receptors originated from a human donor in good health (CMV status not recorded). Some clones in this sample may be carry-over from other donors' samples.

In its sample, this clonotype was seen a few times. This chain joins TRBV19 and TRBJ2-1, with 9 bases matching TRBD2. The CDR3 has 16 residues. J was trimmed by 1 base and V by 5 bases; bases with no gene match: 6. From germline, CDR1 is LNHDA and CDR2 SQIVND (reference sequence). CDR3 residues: CASSGLAGWSYNEQFF. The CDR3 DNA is TGTGCCAGTAGTGGGCTAGCGGGGTGGTCCTACAATGAGCAGTTCTTC.

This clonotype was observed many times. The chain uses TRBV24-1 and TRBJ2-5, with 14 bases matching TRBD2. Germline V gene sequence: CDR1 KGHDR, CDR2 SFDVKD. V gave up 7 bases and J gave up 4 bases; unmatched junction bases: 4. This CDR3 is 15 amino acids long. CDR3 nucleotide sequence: TGTGCCACCAGCACCGGGACTAGCGGGGGAGAGACCCAGTACTTC. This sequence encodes CATSTGTSGGETQYF.

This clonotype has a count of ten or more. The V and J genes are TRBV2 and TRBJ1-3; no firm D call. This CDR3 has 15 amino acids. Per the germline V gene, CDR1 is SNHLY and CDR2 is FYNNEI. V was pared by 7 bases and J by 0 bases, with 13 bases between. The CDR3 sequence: CASNLDGFSGNTIYF. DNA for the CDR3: TGTGCCAGCAATCTGGACGGCTTCTCTGGAAACACCATATATTTT.

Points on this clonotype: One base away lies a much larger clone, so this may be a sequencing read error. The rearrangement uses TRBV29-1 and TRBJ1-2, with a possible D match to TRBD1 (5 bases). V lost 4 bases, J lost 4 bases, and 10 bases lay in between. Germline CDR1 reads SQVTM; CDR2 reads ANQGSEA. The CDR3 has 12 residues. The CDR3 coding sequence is TGCAGCGTTGGGGAGAGGGGCTATGGCTACACCTTC. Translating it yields CSVGERGYGYTF.

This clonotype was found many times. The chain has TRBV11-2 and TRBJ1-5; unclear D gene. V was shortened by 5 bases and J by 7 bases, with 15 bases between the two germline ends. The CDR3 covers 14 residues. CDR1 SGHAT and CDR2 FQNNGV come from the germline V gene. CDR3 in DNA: TGTGCCAGCAGCCCGACTTTGTTGGGGCAGCCCCAGCATTTT. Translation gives CASSPTLLGQPQHF.